A selection of T cell receptor beta chains follows, all from one sample in a study of T cells in Graves' hyperthyroidism and ophthalmopathy. TCRdb processed the multiplex PCR reads anew with MiXCR; each CDR3 protein has one entry. The data contain approximately 610,000 distinct CDR3 sequences, about 14% of them singletons. The sample consisted of blood. The receptor set was obtained from a woman in her thirties or forties with Graves' ophthalmopathy. Both conserved end residues are part of each CDR3. Fields, in order: J gene, V gene, clone size, D gene, CDR3 length, CDR3 DNA, CDR3 protein. The D gene is left open where the match is weak. Only part of the rows carry a size: once, few, many, or a class if the clone is expanded.

TRBJ2-7 TRBV6-5 many - 13 TGTGCCAGCATTCCAGGGGACTCCTACGAGCAGTACTTC CASIPGDSYEQYF
TRBJ1-5 TRBV6-5 many - 14 TGTGCCAGCAGTTACTTGGAGGGACGTCAGCCCCAGCATTTT CASSYLEGRQPQHF
TRBJ1-3 TRBV7-9 - TRBD1 14 TGTGCCAGCAGCGTGGGACAGGGTGGAAACACCATATATTTT CASSVGQGGNTIYF
TRBJ1-5 TRBV6-1 many - 16 TGTGCCAGCAGTAGGGACATCGGTTATAGCAATCAGCCCCAGCATTTT CASSRDIGYSNQPQHF
TRBJ1-1 TRBV20-1 many - 12 TGCAGTGCTAGGGCTATGAACACTGAAGCTTTCTTT CSARAMNTEAFF
TRBJ2-7 TRBV6-2/TRBV6-3 - - 15 TGTGCCAGCTATGGGGCTGGGCGGCGAACCTACGAGCAGTACTTC CASYGAGRRTYEQYF
TRBJ2-2 TRBV19 - - 16 TGTGCCAGTAGCGACGAGGGGGGAGGGAACACCGGGGAGCTGTTTTTT CASSDEGGGNTGELFF
TRBJ2-7 TRBV10-3 many - 13 TGTGCCATCAGTGTTACAGGGAATTGGGAGCAGTACTTC CAISVTGNWEQYF
TRBJ1-3 TRBV19 many - 14 TGTGCCAGTAGTAGAACAGCCTCTGTGGGCACCATATATTTT CASSRTASVGTIYF
TRBJ1-5 TRBV24-1 - - 14 TGTGCCACCAGTGACTCAGGGTATGATCAGCCCCAGCATTTT CATSDSGYDQPQHF
TRBJ2-2 TRBV6-2/TRBV6-3 - TRBD2 16 TGTGCCAGCAGCCCCCGGGGGGTTGGGAACACCGGGGAGCTGTTTTTT CASSPRGVGNTGELFF
TRBJ2-7 TRBV13 many - 13 TGTGCCAGCAGCCTCGGGAGTTTGAGTGAGCAGTACTTC CASSLGSLSEQYF
TRBJ2-7 TRBV28 many - 14 TGTGCCAGCAGAGGACCTTCGGACAGTAGCGAGCAGTACTTC CASRGPSDSSEQYF
TRBJ2-3 TRBV2 - - 13 TGTGCCAGCAGTCTAGGTCCCACAGATACGCAGTATTTT CASSLGPTDTQYF
TRBJ1-2 TRBV19 many - 14 TGTGCCAGTAGTCCCCTGACCCCTGGCCATGGCTACACCTTC CASSPLTPGHGYTF
TRBJ2-7 TRBV20-1 many TRBD1 15 TGCAGTGCTAGACGCCTGGGACAGGGAGCTGGGGAGCAGTACTTC CSARRLGQGAGEQYF
TRBJ2-5 TRBV11-2 many - 11 TGTGCCAGCACCAACCAAGAGACCCAGTACTTC CASTNQETQYF
TRBJ1-1 TRBV5-1 many - 14 TGCGCCAGCAGCACGGGACATATGAACACTGAAGCTTTCTTT CASSTGHMNTEAFF
TRBJ2-5 TRBV7-2 - - 15 TGTGCCAGCAGCTTAGGGTGGAGAGGGCAAGGGACCCAGTACTTC CASSLGWRGQGTQYF
TRBJ1-3 TRBV16 many - 14 TGTGCCAGCAGCCACCAGGGTGGCGGAAACACCATATATTTT CASSHQGGGNTIYF
TRBJ2-2 TRBV11-3 many - 15 TGTGCCAGCAGCCCCACCCCCGCGAACACCGGGGAGCTGTTTTTT CASSPTPANTGELFF
TRBJ2-5 TRBV29-1 many TRBD2 15 TGCAGCGTTGGGGGGATAGCGGGAGTTGGGGAGACCCAGTACTTC CSVGGIAGVGETQYF
TRBJ1-1 TRBV12-3/TRBV12-4 many - 13 TGTGCCAGCAGTCACTCCGGGGGGACTGAAGCTTTCTTT CASSHSGGTEAFF
TRBJ1-1 TRBV10-3 many - 14 TGTGCCATCAGTGACACGAACCTGAACACTGAAGCTTTCTTT CAISDTNLNTEAFF
TRBJ2-5 TRBV20-1 many TRBD2 13 TGCAGTGCCCTGCATAGCGGGAGTGAGACCCAGTACTTC CSALHSGSETQYF
TRBJ1-2 TRBV6-1 - TRBD1 19 TGTGCCAGCAGTGATGCCTCCTGGGACAGGGGTCTAATGGGCTATGGCTACACCTTC CASSDASWDRGLMGYGYTF
TRBJ2-7 TRBV6-5 many TRBD2 20 TGTGCCAGCAGACCATTCCCCCAGGCTAGCGGCAGCAAAACGCCCTACGAGCAGTACTTC CASRPFPQASGSKTPYEQYF
TRBJ2-5 TRBV5-6 - - 14 TGTGCCAGCAGCTTGTTGCCCAGCGCGGAGACCCAGTACTTC CASSLLPSAETQYF
TRBJ2-5 TRBV15 - TRBD2 13 TGTGCCACCAGCAGAGGAGCGGGAGAGGCCCAGTACTTC CATSRGAGEAQYF
TRBJ2-5 TRBV20-1 many TRBD2 15 TGCAGTGCTAGCGAAGGGACTAGCGGGAAGGAGACCCAGTACTTC CSASEGTSGKETQYF
TRBJ2-7 TRBV6-5 many TRBD2 14 TGTGCCAGCAGTTTACTAGCGGGAGCGTTGGAGCAGTACTTC CASSLLAGALEQYF
TRBJ1-1 TRBV4-2 - - 14 TGTGCCAGCAGCCAAGGAGGGGCGGAGGGTGAAGCTTTCTTT CASSQGGAEGEAFF
TRBJ2-5 TRBV20-1 many TRBD2 16 TGCAGTGCTAGAGATCTTAGCGGGTTGATTCAAGAGACCCAGTACTTC CSARDLSGLIQETQYF
TRBJ1-1 TRBV28 many - 14 TGTGCCAGCAGTCCTCTCTTCTCGAACACTGAAGCTTTCTTT CASSPLFSNTEAFF
TRBJ1-5 TRBV6-2/TRBV6-3 many - 14 TGTGCCAGCAGTTCCGGGGAGGGCGATCAGCCCCAGCATTTT CASSSGEGDQPQHF
TRBJ2-5 TRBV27 few - 15 TGTGCCAGCAGTCCAGACCCCGGCGGGGAGGAGACCCAGTACTTC CASSPDPGGEETQYF
TRBJ2-7 TRBV7-8 many TRBD2 14 TGTGCCAGCGTGGTCATAGCGGGAAACTTCGAGCAGTACTTC CASVVIAGNFEQYF
TRBJ2-3 TRBV30 few TRBD1 15 TGTGCCTGGAGTGCGGGACAGGGCCAGCGAGATACGCAGTATTTT CAWSAGQGQRDTQYF
TRBJ2-7 TRBV12-3/TRBV12-4 many - 14 TGTGCCAGCAGTTTAGCGAATGGGGACTACGAGCAGTACTTC CASSLANGDYEQYF
TRBJ1-5 TRBV27 - TRBD1 17 TGTGCCAGCAGTACTTGGACAGGGGGCACTAGCAATCAGCCCCAGCATTTT CASSTWTGGTSNQPQHF
TRBJ2-5 TRBV24-1 many TRBD1 14 TGTGCCACCAGTGATTCACAGGGGGTTGAGACCCAGTACTTC CATSDSQGVETQYF
TRBJ1-1 TRBV18 - TRBD1 15 TGTGCCAGCTCACGGGACAGGGGAGTGGACACTGAAGCTTTCTTT CASSRDRGVDTEAFF
TRBJ2-2 TRBV7-7 many - 13 TGTGCTAGCAGCTTAGATGTTCTCGGGGAGCTGTTTTTT CASSLDVLGELFF
TRBJ1-2 TRBV25-1 many - 15 TGTGCCAGCAGTCCCAGGAACATTCATCTTTATGGCTACACCTTC CASSPRNIHLYGYTF
TRBJ2-7 TRBV9 many TRBD2 15 TGTGCCAGCAGCGGGGGACTAGCGGGAGGATACGAGCAGTACTTC CASSGGLAGGYEQYF
TRBJ1-2 TRBV9 once - 14 TGTGCCAGCAGCGTATCTGGCAGGCCCACGGGCTACACCTTC CASSVSGRPTGYTF
TRBJ1-1 TRBV27 many TRBD1 13 TGTGCCAGCAGTTGGGACAGTTACACTGAAGCTTTCTTT CASSWDSYTEAFF
TRBJ1-2 TRBV24-1 many TRBD1 15 TGTGCCTCCCCGGCATCAGGGGGCCCCAACTATGGCTACACCTTC CASPASGGPNYGYTF
TRBJ1-3 TRBV30 few - 15 TGTGCCTGGAGCGGGGACAAAAACTCTGGAAACACCATATATTTT CAWSGDKNSGNTIYF
TRBJ2-7 TRBV7-2 few TRBD1 16 TGTGCCAGCAGCTTAGCGGGACAGGGTAATTTTTACGAGCAGTACTTC CASSLAGQGNFYEQYF
TRBJ2-7 TRBV7-6 many TRBD2 15 TGTGCCAGCAGCTTAGCAGCGGGAGTTGCCGACGAGCAGTACTTC CASSLAAGVADEQYF
TRBJ1-6 TRBV19 few TRBD1 14 TGTGCCAGTAGAGATGGACAGGTCAATTCACCCCTCCACTTT CASRDGQVNSPLHF
TRBJ1-3 TRBV11-3 many - 13 TGTGCCAGCAGCCTACGTGGGGGAAACACCATATATTTT CASSLRGGNTIYF
TRBJ2-1 TRBV28 many - 13 TGTGCCAGCAGTTACCCCGGGAACAATGAGCAGTTCTTC CASSYPGNNEQFF
TRBJ2-5 TRBV6-2/TRBV6-3 many TRBD1 15 TGTGCCAGCAACTACCGGGACAGGGGCCGAGAGACCCAGTACTTC CASNYRDRGRETQYF
TRBJ2-5 TRBV7-9 once - 14 TGTGCCAGCAGCGACGGGCACAATCAAGAGACCCAGTACTTC CASSDGHNQETQYF
TRBJ2-5 TRBV28 many TRBD1 17 TGTGCCAGCAGTGCTTTGAGAGGGACAGGAGAGAAAGAGACCCAGTACTTC CASSALRGTGEKETQYF
TRBJ2-7 TRBV27 many TRBD1 14 TGTGCCAGCAGTCCTACAGGGGTTATGCACGAGCAGTACTTC CASSPTGVMHEQYF
TRBJ2-7 TRBV3-1 few TRBD2 14 TGTGCCAGCAGCCGGGGAGCGGGAGGCTACGAGCAGTACTTC CASSRGAGGYEQYF
TRBJ1-2 TRBV19 few - 12 TGTGCCAGTAGTGCGGGACAATTTGGCTACACCTTC CASSAGQFGYTF